The 8 T cell receptor beta chains presented below share a single source sample, sequenced in a study of T cells in women clearing cervical HPV infection. TCRdb's table, derived via immunoSEQ multiplex PCR, lists solely in-frame clones and lacks some. In total, the table holds about 30,000 clones. The sample consisted of blood buffy coat. Receptors originate from a woman between 18 and 69 years old with a cervical HPV16 infection that either progressed to CIN3+ or cleared (not recorded which).

A remark on this clone: The CDR3 goes on 3 residues after the read ends, and that part is filled in from the germline J gene. The chain links TRBV12-3 or TRBV12-4 to TRBJ2-1; D ambiguous. Deletions cut 6 bases from V and 9 bases from J, with 9 bases between. CDR3 length: 11 residues. Incomplete CDR3 DNA: TGTGCCAGCAGGCGTACCCTTGAG. Translation: CASRRTLE. Given in full, the CDR3 is CASRRTLEQFF.

As for this clone: Read data end 3 residues before the CDR3 end; the end is taken from the germline J gene. This sequence joins TRBV6-2 or TRBV6-3 and TRBJ2-2; TRBD1 matches 10 bases. CDR3 length: 15 amino acids. Germline V lookup: CDR1 MNHEY, CDR2 SVGEGT. The CDR3 loop reads CASRGDRGQNSPLFF. The CDR3 bases that were read are TGTGCCAGCAGGGGGGACAGGGGCCAGAATTCACCG.

For this clone: The read finishes 3 residues shy of the CDR3 end, and the germline J gene is used to complete it. This rearrangement joins TRBV24-1 to TRBJ2-1; possibly TRBD1 for D (6 bases). CDR1 is KGHDR, CDR2 SFDVKD, per germline. Trimming stripped 4 bases from V and 3 bases from J, with 18 bases between. The CDR3 has 17 amino acids. CDR3 bases read: TGTGCCACCAGTGAGGCGGCAGGGGAAAGGTACTACAATGAG. Its protein is CATSEAAGERYYNE. The entire CDR3 sequence reads CATSEAAGERYYNEQFF.

Worth noting for this clone: The junction departs from the called germline gene at one end, perhaps through a read error. The sequenced fragment ends 3 residues before the CDR3 boundary, so the rest is inferred from the germline J gene. This chain joins TRBV18 and TRBJ2-2; 7 bases are a match to TRBD2. Germline CDR1 KGHSH, CDR2 LQKENI. The CDR3 is 15 amino acids. CDR3 amino acids: CASSLAGDNIGELFF. The covered CDR3 bases are TGTGCCAGCTCACTGGCGGGGGATAACATCGGGGAG.

CDR3 in amino acids: CASSLSDRGPYEQYF. CDR3 DNA, as far as it was read: TGTGCCAGCAGTCTATCGGACAGGGGGCCCTACGAG. V and J are TRBV28 and TRBJ2-7; 11 bases fit TRBD1. Coverage ceases 3 residues before the CDR3 finishes, and the germline J gene fills in the end. Germline CDR1 and CDR2: MDHEN and SYDVKM. This CDR3 has 15 residues. V lost 5 bases to trimming and J lost 2 bases; unmatched junction nucleotides: 5.

A note on this clone: The CDR3 extends 3 residues past the end of the read, so its final part is completed from the germline J gene. Other DNA sequences within the sample encode an identical CDR3. The chain uses TRBV5-1 and TRBJ1-4; 9 bases map to TRBD1. Germline CDR1 reads SGHRS; CDR2 reads YFSETQ. With 5 bases clipped from V and 7 bases from J, the junction kept 3 bases outside the gene matches. The CDR3 runs 13 residues. The sequenced part of the CDR3 DNA is TGCGCCAGCAGGGACAGGGGAGGTGAAAAA. Its translation: CASRDRGGEK. The full CDR3 sequence reads CASRDRGGEKLFF.

Worth noting for this clone: Read data end 3 residues before the CDR3 end; the end is taken from the germline J gene. The chain employs TRBV29-1 and TRBJ2-7; 8 bases are a match to TRBD1. Germline values: CDR1 SQVTM, CDR2 ANQGSEA. V lost 7 bases, J lost 2 bases, and 7 bases stayed unmatched. The CDR3 has 13 amino acids. The CDR3 loop reads CSEGQGLAYEQYF. The part of the CDR3 DNA that was read is TGCAGCGAAGGACAGGGACTCGCCTACGAG.

With regard to this clone: Read sequence stops 3 residues before the CDR3 end, and the germline J gene provides the missing end. The chain has TRBV30 and TRBJ2-7; 10 bases agree with TRBD1. The germline gives CDR1 GTSNPN, CDR2 SVGIG (reference sequence). This CDR3 spans 13 amino acids. V shed 5 bases and J 2 bases; nucleotides not matched to a gene: 3. CDR3 DNA (partial): TGTGCCTGGGCCGGGACAGGGGCCTACGAG. This codes for CAWAGTGAYE. The entire CDR3 protein is CAWAGTGAYEQYF.